The subject of this entry is one T cell receptor (beta chain). Germline lookup yields CDR1 SGHKS and CDR2 YYEKEE (reference sequence). The CDR3 totals 16 residues. Trimming pared 3 bases from V and 5 bases from J, leaving 17 bases between. The entry originates in a study of T cell responses to AZD1222 COVID-19 vaccine. TCRdb's table, derived via immunoSEQ multiplex PCR, lists solely in-frame clones and lacks some. This table has some 100,000 clones, about 89% appearing once. The V gene is TRBV5-5, the J gene TRBJ1-4; D is perhaps TRBD1 (5 bases). The source of this sequence is an adult who received the AZD1222 COVID-19 vaccine. Here the sequenced sample was peripheral blood, taken 28 days after the second AZD1222 dose. DNA for the CDR3: TGTGCCAGCAGCTGGTTCACAGGCAACAGGAATGAAAAACTGTTTTTT. It encodes CASSWFTGNRNEKLFF. The full variable domain, with the rest looked up from reference TRBV5-5 and TRBJ1-4, is DAGVTQSPTHLIKTRGQQVTLRCSPISGHKSVSWYQQVLGQGPQFIFQYYEKEERGRGNFPDRFSARQFPNYSSELNVNALLLGDSALYLCASSWFTGNRNEKLFFGSGTQLSVL.